This T cell receptor (beta chain) was captured in a study of shared clonotypes between healthy human individuals. The CDR3 runs 15 residues. After removal of 2 bases from V and 8 bases from J, the junction contained 6 bases not matched to a gene. Germline CDR1 is SGHTA and CDR2 is FQGNSA. Donors comprised only Caucasian adults living in Nashville, Tennessee. Genomic DNA came from about 90 million PBMCs in unsorted samples. TCRdb's table, derived via immunoSEQ multiplex PCR, lists solely in-frame clones and lacks some. The sample holds about 480,000 clones; about 79% are singletons and the top ten take around 13%.

Material: PBMCs. The TCR sequence derives from a woman between 40 and 55 years old in good health. Some clones in this sample may be carry-over from other donors' samples. The genes are TRBV7-2 and TRBJ1-2; 12 bases align to TRBD1. The CDR3 sequence is CASSLTGQGALGYTF. The CDR3 DNA sequence: TGTGCCAGCAGCTTAACGGGACAGGGGGCGCTGGGCTACACCTTC.